Below, 10 T cell receptor beta chains from the same sample are listed, as sequenced in a study of blood T cell repertoires in COVID-19. The data were produced by immunoSEQ multiplex PCR, yet TCRdb's version contains in-frame clones alone and is incomplete. The repertoire holds 650,000 to 800,000 clones, with 75% to 90% as singletons. Sequencing used peripheral blood. These receptors were collected from a woman younger than 30 with acute or convalescent COVID-19.

The genes are TRBV4-2 and TRBJ1-1; 7 bases map to TRBD1. Looked up from germline, CDR1 is LGHNA and CDR2 is YNFKEQ. The CDR3 is 14 amino acids. V lost 4 bases, J lost 1 base, and 3 bases stayed unmatched. This CDR3 reads CASSPGTANTEAFF. In DNA form, the CDR3 reads TGTGCCAGCAGCCCCGGGACAGCGAACACTGAAGCTTTCTTT.

A remark on this clone: Other nucleotide sequences from this sample produce the same CDR3. This chain joins TRBV12-3 or TRBV12-4 and TRBJ1-5; 9 nucleotides align to TRBD1. This CDR3 has 13 residues. The V and J ends lost 6 bases and 4 bases, in that order; junction bases with no gene match: 1. The CDR3 protein is CASRGTGNQPQHF. CDR3 DNA: TGTGCCAGCAGAGGGACAGGGAATCAGCCCCAGCATTTT.

The chain combines TRBV18 with TRBJ1-1; 10 bases match TRBD1. From germline, CDR1 is KGHSH and CDR2 LQKENI. Losses at the gene ends were 5 bases for V and 5 bases for J; bases not matched to a gene: 8. The CDR3 extends over 15 amino acids. CDR3 sequence (DNA): TGTGCCAGCTCAGATTCGACAGGGGGCGTTACTGAAGCTTTCTTT. Translated, it gives CASSDSTGGVTEAFF.

This sequence joins TRBV27 and TRBJ1-2; possible D gene TRBD1, 5 bases. Trimming left V 6 bases short and J 14 bases short, with 19 bases between. This CDR3 contains 12 residues. Germline lookup yields CDR1 MNHEY and CDR2 SMNVEV (reference sequence). CDR3 in DNA: TGTGCCAGCAGCCTAGGGGTTGGGGGGGAAACCTTC. As protein: CASSLGVGGETF.

J is TRBJ1-2 and V is TRBV12-3 or TRBV12-4; D unclear. The CDR3 covers 13 residues. Trimming took 5 bases from V and 2 from J, leaving 9 bases between them. This CDR3 is CASSAPGNYGYTF. The CDR3 nucleotides read TGTGCCAGCAGTGCCCCGGGGAACTATGGCTACACCTTC.

This clone has a single count. CDR3 loop: CATSNRGQDLGNTIYF. The DNA for the CDR3 is TGTGCCACCAGCAACCGGGGACAGGACCTTGGAAACACCATATATTTT. V is TRBV15 and J is TRBJ1-3; 8 bases agree with TRBD1. CDR3 length: 16 residues. With V trimmed by 4 bases and J by 3 bases, 8 bases remained unmatched. From germline, CDR1 is LNHNV and CDR2 YYDKDF (reference sequence).

This clone came up once. The rearrangement uses TRBV13 and TRBJ2-1, with D perhaps matching TRBD1 (5 bases). Per germline, CDR1 PRHDT and CDR2 FYEKMQ (reference sequence). The CDR3 has 14 amino acids. Trimming removed 9 bases at V and 3 bases at J, with 15 bases between. The CDR3 protein is CASQGRPYYNEQFF. Written as DNA, the CDR3 is TGTGCCAGTCAGGGCAGACCCTACTACAATGAGCAGTTCTTC.

The V gene is TRBV25-1, the J gene TRBJ2-1; 8 bases are shared with TRBD2. Trimming removed 3 bases from V and 7 bases from J; junction bases left unmatched: 2. The V gene's germline CDR1 is MGHDK and CDR2 SYGVNS. The CDR3 sequence is 13 residues long. DNA for the CDR3: TGTGCCAGCAGTGATCGGGGGGGGAATGAGCAGTTCTTC. It yields the protein CASSDRGGNEQFF. The whole variable domain, filled in from reference TRBV25-1 and TRBJ2-1, reads EADIYQTPRYLVIGTGKKITLECSQTMGHDKMYWYQQDPGMELHLIHYSYGVNSTEKGDLSSESTVSRIRTEHFPLTLESARPSHTSQYLCASSDRGGNEQFFGPGTRLTVL.

The V and J genes are TRBV11-2 and TRBJ1-5, with a tentative D call TRBD1 (5 bases). The CDR3 covers 13 residues. Germline V gene sequence: CDR1 SGHAT, CDR2 FQNNGV. V dropped 8 bases and J dropped 6 bases, with 14 bases sitting between them. In DNA, the CDR3 is TGTGCCAGCTGCGCCGCCCAGGGTCAGCCCCAGCATTTT. Encoded protein: CASCAAQGQPQHF.

The CDR3 bases are TGTGCCAGCAGCACCGGACTAGCGGGGGACATTCAGTACTTC. This encodes CASSTGLAGDIQYF. This rearrangement joins TRBV5-5 to TRBJ2-4; 13 bases are shared with TRBD2. In germline, CDR1 is SGHKS, CDR2 YYEKEE (reference sequence). The V segment lost 4 bases and the J segment 8 bases; nucleotides outside the gene matches: 3. The CDR3 covers 14 residues.